This T cell receptor (beta chain) was identified in a study of blood T cell repertoires in COVID-19. Study in general: COVID-19 samples from acute and convalescent phases originated in the United States, Italy and Spain.

In the original workflow: Scientists estimated how many nucleated cells there were by amplifying reference gene primers. Measured with immunoSEQ multiplex PCR; TCRdb has only the in-frame clones, and not every one. The D gene and trimming were derived from the DNA, and the V and J assignments and clone size from that table. The sample has 380,000 or so clones; approximately 80% are singletons. The CDR3 consists of 15 residues. The V segment lost 4 bases and the J segment 0 bases; nucleotides outside the gene matches: 3. Germline values: CDR1 MGHRA, CDR2 YSYEKL. The J gene is TRBJ1-3, the V gene TRBV4-1, with 7 bases fitting TRBD1. The sequence derives from a human donor with acute or convalescent COVID-19. The donor label of this sample is uncertain. Sequenced material: peripheral blood. The CDR3 DNA reads TGCGCCAGCAGCCCGGACAGGAGCTCTGGAAACACCATATATTTT. Protein product: CASSPDRSSGNTIYF.